These 24 T cell receptor beta chains came from one sample sequenced in a study of CD8+ T cells in alopecia areata. In each case, RNA was isolated and then reverse transcribed into cDNA as the sequencing template. Clones were sequenced by immunoSEQ multiplex PCR, and TCRdb holds only the in-frame ones, with some missing. The table lists hundreds of thousands of clones, approximately 60% of them singletons. Treatment reported: oral pan-JAK inhibitor, 5-10 mg twice daily. The sample here was CD4+ T cells sorted from blood, taken around week 52, from a patient treated with tofacitinib. All receptors derive from a human donor with alopecia areata.

The chain combines TRBV4-1 with TRBJ1-6; no clear D gene. Germline values: CDR1 MGHRA, CDR2 YSYEKL. Deletions cut 3 bases from V and 7 bases from J, with 10 bases between. This CDR3 is 14 amino acids long. CDR3 nucleotides: TGCGCCAGCAGCCAGATGAGGCAGAATTCACCCCTCCACTTT. Amino acid sequence: CASSQMRQNSPLHF.

CDR3 sequence reads: CAWSTFSYNEQFF. CDR3 bases: TGTGCCTGGAGTACCTTCTCCTACAATGAGCAGTTCTTC. The chain is built from TRBV30 and TRBJ2-1, with unresolved D. CDR3 length: 13 amino acids. Trimming pared 2 bases from V and 0 bases from J, leaving 5 bases between. CDR1 is GTSNPN and CDR2 is SVGIG in the germline V gene (reference sequence).

The chain couples TRBV30 to TRBJ2-2; D is uncertain. Trimming stripped 3 bases from V and 3 bases from J, with 8 bases between. CDR3 size: 13 residues. CDR1 is GTSNPN and CDR2 is SVGIG in the germline V gene (reference sequence). As DNA, the CDR3 is TGTGCCTGGAGCAAGGGCTACACCGGGGAGCTGTTTTTT. This translates into CAWSKGYTGELFF.

The V and J genes are TRBV6-1 and TRBJ1-1; the D gene is possibly TRBD1 (6 bases). The length of the CDR3 is 14 residues. The germline CDR1 and CDR2 sequences are MNHNS and SASEGT. V was clipped by 4 bases and J by 0 bases, with 9 bases between them. CDR3 nucleotides: TGTGCCAGCAGTGCGCAGGGGTTGAACACTGAAGCTTTCTTT. Translating it yields CASSAQGLNTEAFF.

This rearrangement joins TRBV2 to TRBJ2-5; no clear D. This CDR3 region has 11 residues. Germline V CDR1 and CDR2: SNHLY, FYNNEI. V was cut by 4 bases and J by 4 bases, with 4 bases left in between. CDR3 amino acids: CASSVGETQYF. The CDR3 DNA follows: TGTGCCAGCAGTGTGGGAGAGACCCAGTACTTC. Full variable domain (outside the CDR3, taken from reference TRBV2 and TRBJ2-5): EPEVTQTPSHQVTQMGQEVILRCVPISNHLYFYWYRQILGQKVEFLVSFYNNEISEKSEIFDDQFSVERPDGSNFTLKIRSTKLEDSAMYFCASSVGETQYFGPGTRLLVL.

The chain carries TRBV5-1 and TRBJ2-7, with TRBD2 as a possible D gene (5 bases). CDR1 is SGHRS, CDR2 YFSETQ, per germline. CDR3 size: 14 residues. V lost 0 bases, J lost 5 bases, and 12 bases lay in between. The CDR3 coding sequence is TGCGCCAGCAGCTTGGGACTACTCCGCCACGAGCAGTACTTC. The encoded protein is CASSLGLLRHEQYF. The full variable domain, completed using reference TRBV5-1 and TRBJ2-7, is KAGVTQTPRYLIKTRGQQVTLSCSPISGHRSVSWYQQTPGQGLQFLFEYFSETQRNKGNFPGRFSGRQFSNSRSEMNVSTLELGDSALYLCASSLGLLRHEQYFGPGTRLTVT.

The rearrangement links TRBV30 to TRBJ2-5, with D possibly TRBD1 on 5 matching bases. V lost 0 bases, J lost 5 bases, and 7 bases lay in between. Germline CDR1 and CDR2: GTSNPN and SVGIG (reference sequence). The CDR3 covers 12 residues. The chain's CDR3 is CAWSVGAETQYF. The DNA of the CDR3 is TGTGCCTGGAGTGTAGGGGCGGAGACCCAGTACTTC.

The rearrangement joins TRBV11-2 to TRBJ1-1; D is perhaps TRBD1 (5 bases). Germline assignment: CDR1 SGHAT and CDR2 FQNNGV. This CDR3 is 15 amino acids long. V was pared by 1 base and J by 3 bases, with 12 bases between. The chain's CDR3 is CASSLGLGRDTEAFF. As DNA, the CDR3 is TGTGCCAGCAGCTTAGGGCTGGGACGGGACACTGAAGCTTTCTTT.

In this sample, this clone turned up a few times. The chain links TRBV27 to TRBJ2-6; D is ambiguous. The CDR3 runs to 15 residues. Trimming removed 3 bases from V and 2 bases from J, with 8 bases in between. From germline, CDR1 is MNHEY and CDR2 SMNVEV (reference sequence). CDR3 sequence (DNA): TGTGCCAGCAGTTTCTGGGAAGCTGGGGCCAACGTCCTGACTTTC. It yields the protein CASSFWEAGANVLTF.

V usage is TRBV29-1 and J usage is TRBJ1-2; D is perhaps TRBD1 (5 bases). The germline gives CDR1 SQVTM, CDR2 ANQGSEA. This CDR3 spans 9 amino acids. V was shortened by 6 bases and J by 8 bases, with 7 bases between the two germline ends. As DNA, the CDR3 is TGCAGCGTCGGGGACGGCTACACCTTC. This translates into CSVGDGYTF.

The CDR3 DNA reads as TGTGCCAGCAGCCCCGAACCGGGGCAAGAGACCCAGTACTTC. It encodes CASSPEPGQETQYF. The chain uses TRBV6-1 and TRBJ2-5, with D possibly being TRBD2 (5 bases). The germline V gene has CDR1 MNHNS and CDR2 SASEGT. The CDR3 runs to 14 residues. The V gene lost 6 bases and the J gene lost 2 bases, with 13 bases spanning the gap.

The chain carries TRBV4-2 and TRBJ2-3; 10 positions agree with TRBD2. The CDR3 has 16 residues. V dropped 0 bases and J dropped 2; count of bases not matched to a gene: 2. Germline values: CDR1 LGHNA, CDR2 YNFKEQ. CDR3 in amino acids: CASSQDSGGYTDTQYF. The DNA of the CDR3 is TGTGCCAGCAGCCAAGATAGCGGGGGGTACACAGATACGCAGTATTTT.

The CDR3 region is CASKPLAGGSYEQYF. The CDR3 DNA is TGCGCCAGCAAACCTCTAGCGGGGGGATCCTACGAGCAGTACTTC. The chain couples TRBV5-1 to TRBJ2-7; TRBD2 aligns across 11 bases. The CDR3 runs to 15 residues. Unmatched junction bases numbered 6, after V lost 6 bases and J lost 1 base. Germline CDR1 is SGHRS and CDR2 is YFSETQ.

V and J are TRBV6-5 and TRBJ1-2, with 9 bases that match TRBD1. Unmatched junction bases numbered 5, after V lost 5 bases and J lost 4 bases. Germline V gene sequence: CDR1 MNHEY, CDR2 SVGAGI. The CDR3 loop spans 14 amino acids. As DNA, the CDR3 is TGTGCCAGCAGTCCGACAGGGGGAAGCTATGGCTACACCTTC. Amino acid sequence: CASSPTGGSYGYTF.

This clone was detected only once. The chain links TRBV29-1 to TRBJ1-2, with D perhaps TRBD1 (5 bases). The CDR3 is 12 amino acids. In germline, CDR1 is SQVTM, CDR2 ANQGSEA. Trimming removed 6 bases from V and 4 bases from J, with 12 bases in between. CDR3 in amino acids: CSVPQDFYGYTF. The CDR3 DNA reads TGCAGCGTCCCACAGGACTTCTATGGCTACACCTTC.

The V and J genes are TRBV2 and TRBJ2-2; 7 positions agree with TRBD1. The CDR3 has 15 residues. CDR1 SNHLY and CDR2 FYNNEI come from the germline V gene. The J segment lost 1 base and the V segment lost 8 bases, leaving 7 bases of the junction unmatched. Here the CDR3 reads CASRGTAKNTGELFF. The CDR3, as DNA: TGTGCCAGCCGAGGGACAGCGAAGAACACCGGGGAGCTGTTTTTT.

The chain is built from TRBV29-1 and TRBJ1-5; D call uncertain. The CDR3 runs to 12 residues. Trimming left V 5 bases short and J 4 bases short, with 9 bases between. CDR1 is SQVTM, CDR2 ANQGSEA, per germline. The chain's CDR3 is CSVLSGNQPQHF. In DNA form, the CDR3 reads TGCAGCGTTCTATCGGGGAATCAGCCCCAGCATTTT. Full variable domain (rest looked up from reference TRBV29-1 and TRBJ1-5): SAVISQKPSRDICQRGTSLTIQCQVDSQVTMMFWYRQQPGQSLTLIATANQGSEATYESGFVIDKFPISRPNLTFSTLTVSNMSPEDSSIYLCSVLSGNQPQHFGDGTRLSIL.

This clone came up a few times. This chain connects TRBV2 to TRBJ2-3; D remains ambiguous. Per germline, CDR1 SNHLY and CDR2 FYNNEI. This CDR3 contains 14 residues. The V end was cut by 4 bases, the J end by 0 bases, with 8 bases between. The CDR3 nucleotides are TGTGCCAGCAGTGTCAGCTTAAGCACAGATACGCAGTATTTT. As protein: CASSVSLSTDTQYF.

This clone was observed a few times. The CDR3 protein is CASSPGANVLTF. CDR3 DNA: TGTGCCAGCAGTCCAGGGGCCAACGTCCTGACTTTC. The V call is TRBV6-4, the J call TRBJ2-6; D remains unclear. CDR1 is MRHNA and CDR2 is SNTAGT in the germline V gene. V shed 5 bases and J shed 4 bases, with 3 bases lying between them. This CDR3 has 12 amino acids.

This clone was seen a single time. The chain links TRBV7-8 to TRBJ1-1; 7 bases match TRBD1. CDR1 and CDR2 from the germline V gene are SGHVS and FQNEAQ. Unmatched junction bases numbered 12, after V lost 7 bases and J lost 4 bases. The CDR3 is 15 residues long. For the CDR3, the DNA is TGTGCCAGCAACAAAGGGGAGGGGGCGAGCACTGAAGCTTTCTTT. It translates to CASNKGEGASTEAFF.

V usage is TRBV5-1 and J usage is TRBJ2-3; a weak D match, TRBD1 (6 bases). Germline values: CDR1 SGHRS, CDR2 YFSETQ. V lost 3 bases to trimming and J lost 5 bases, with 16 bases between them. The length of the CDR3 is 15 residues. The DNA of the CDR3 is TGCGCCAGCAGCTCCCAAGGGGGTCACCGAGATACGCAGTATTTT. Its translation is CASSSQGGHRDTQYF.

This sequence joins TRBV29-1 and TRBJ1-2, with D perhaps TRBD1 (5 bases). Trimming shortened V by 4 bases and J by 3 bases, and 12 bases separated the two germline ends. Germline CDR1 SQVTM, CDR2 ANQGSEA. The CDR3 contains 13 residues. The CDR3 loop reads CSVARRGHYGYTF. The CDR3 DNA reads TGCAGCGTTGCCCGACGGGGACACTATGGCTACACCTTC.

The chain uses TRBV7-2 and TRBJ2-5, with 7 bases fitting TRBD1. There are 15 residues in the CDR3. V dropped 2 bases and J dropped 5; count of bases not matched to a gene: 8. Germline lookup yields CDR1 SGHTA and CDR2 FQGNSA. CDR3 sequence (DNA): TGTGCCAGCAGCTTACGGTACAGGGGTGAGGAGACCCAGTACTTC. It translates to CASSLRYRGEETQYF.

The chain combines TRBV7-9 with TRBJ2-5; D is undetermined. The CDR3 is made up of 16 amino acids. Per germline, CDR1 SEHNR and CDR2 FQNEAQ (reference sequence). The germline V and J ends were trimmed by 1 base and 2 bases, with 14 bases remaining between them. The CDR3 reads CASSLGAPQRQETQYF. DNA of the CDR3: TGTGCCAGCAGCTTAGGGGCCCCCCAACGACAAGAGACCCAGTACTTC.